One sample yielded the 20 T cell receptor beta chains listed below, sequenced in a study of cytomegalovirus exposure and HLA in healthy donors. The PCR made use of 60 Vbeta and 13 Jbeta primers. The data were produced by immunoSEQ multiplex PCR, yet TCRdb's version contains in-frame clones alone and is incomplete. The sample has about 93,000 clones; just over 75% are singletons. The sequenced material came from PBMCs. Every receptor here comes from a young man in good health and CMV-seronegative.

The rearrangement uses TRBV7-2 and TRBJ2-7, with 7 bases lining up with TRBD1. The J segment lost 1 base and the V segment lost 5 bases, leaving 5 bases of the junction unmatched. This CDR3 has 14 residues. Germline V gives CDR1 SGHTA, CDR2 FQGNSA. The CDR3 loop reads CASSPRDRSYEQYF. The CDR3, as DNA: TGTGCCAGCAGCCCGAGGGACAGATCCTACGAGCAGTACTTC.

This clone was seen once. CDR3: CASSEQASGGAGQETQYF. In nucleotides, the CDR3 is TGTGCCAGCAGTGAACAGGCTAGCGGGGGGGCCGGCCAAGAGACCCAGTACTTC. V and J are TRBV6-1 and TRBJ2-5, with 12 bases that match TRBD2. The CDR3 runs 18 residues. Germline-derived CDR1 and CDR2 are MNHNS and SASEGT. After removal of 2 bases from V and 1 base from J, the junction contained 8 bases not matched to a gene.

This chain joins TRBV5-6 and TRBJ2-1, with D perhaps matching TRBD1 (6 bases). Germline values: CDR1 SGHDT, CDR2 YYEEEE. The CDR3 is made up of 12 amino acids. Deletions cut 3 bases from V and 9 bases from J, with 10 bases between. As DNA, the CDR3 is TGTGCCAGCAGCTCCACAGGGCGTGAGCAGTTCTTC. This gives the protein CASSSTGREQFF.

This clone was counted a few times. J is TRBJ2-6 and V is TRBV27; TRBD1 matches 9 bases. There are 21 residues in the CDR3. Germline loops: CDR1 MNHEY, CDR2 SMNVEV (reference sequence). With 0 bases clipped from V and 8 bases from J, the junction kept 20 bases outside the gene matches. CDR3 protein: CASSLSVRRDRVSSFTNVLTF. The CDR3 DNA reads as TGTGCCAGCAGTTTATCCGTGAGAAGGGACAGGGTCTCTTCTTTTACCAACGTCCTGACTTTC.

V and J are TRBV27 and TRBJ2-2; 7 bases agree with TRBD1. This CDR3 comprises 15 residues. Germline CDR1 MNHEY, CDR2 SMNVEV (reference sequence). V lost 7 bases and J lost 3; bases outside the gene matches: 8. CDR3 DNA: TGTGCCAGCACCACCCGACAGGGATACACCGGGGAGCTGTTTTTT. Translated, it gives CASTTRQGYTGELFF.

This rearrangement joins TRBV19 to TRBJ2-3, with D perhaps TRBD2 (6 bases). Deletions cut 8 bases from V and 6 bases from J, with 15 bases between. Germline assignment: CDR1 LNHDA and CDR2 SQIVND (reference sequence). This CDR3 spans 13 amino acids. CDR3 region: CASRLDYYDTQYF. The CDR3 DNA is TGTGCCAGTCGACTAGATTATTACGATACGCAGTATTTT.

The chain recombines TRBV6-5 with TRBJ1-2, with 9 bases matching TRBD1. There are 15 residues in the CDR3. V lost 1 base and J lost 4; bases outside the gene matches: 4. CDR1 is MNHEY and CDR2 is SVGAGI in the germline V gene. In DNA, the CDR3 is TGTGCCAGCAGTTACTTGGGACAGGGAGCCTATGGCTACACCTTC. Amino acids: CASSYLGQGAYGYTF.

The chain joins TRBV6-4 to TRBJ2-1; weak D call: TRBD2 (5 bases). V lost 6 bases and J lost 4, with 16 bases in between. The CDR3 covers 15 residues. Germline V gene data show CDR1 as MRHNA and CDR2 as SNTAGT. The CDR3 sequence: CASSHGTGKYNEQFF. CDR3 sequence (DNA): TGTGCCAGCAGCCACGGCACGGGGAAATACAATGAGCAGTTCTTC.

This clone was counted a single time. The genes are TRBV5-6 and TRBJ1-5, with 11 nucleotides matching TRBD1. V was clipped by 4 bases and J by 0 bases; unmatched bases: 6. From germline, CDR1 is SGHDT and CDR2 YYEEEE. The CDR3 runs to 17 residues. CDR3 sequence: CASSEGGTGGSNQPQHF. CDR3 DNA: TGTGCCAGCAGCGAGGGTGGGACAGGGGGTAGCAATCAGCCCCAGCATTTT.

V and J are TRBV21-1 and TRBJ2-7; the table assigns TRBD1, which was not confirmed against the DNA. TRBV21-1 is a recognized pseudogene. The length of the CDR3 is 16 residues. The CDR3 DNA follows: TGTGCCAGCAGCAAAGACAAATGGGACATCCCATACGAGCAGTACTTC. This sequence encodes CASSKDKWDIPYEQYF.

The V call is TRBV23-1, the J call TRBJ1-1; 11 bases match TRBD1. TRBV23-1 is an ORF; its function is uncertain. The J segment lost 5 bases and the V segment lost 0 bases, leaving 5 bases of the junction unmatched. There are 16 residues in the CDR3. The DNA for the CDR3 is TGCGCCAGCAGTCAATCGGAGGACAGGGGGCGAACTGAAGCTTTCTTT. Protein: CASSQSEDRGRTEAFF.

Note on this clone: This specimen includes other DNA sequences encoding the same CDR3. This rearrangement joins TRBV5-1 to TRBJ1-5; D not certain. There are 15 residues in the CDR3. Germline V gene data show CDR1 as SGHRS and CDR2 as YFSETQ. Trimming cost V 1 base and J 0 bases, with 8 bases left between them. The CDR3 is CASSLSGNSNQPQHF. For the CDR3, the DNA is TGCGCCAGCAGCTTGTCAGGTAATAGCAATCAGCCCCAGCATTTT.

The chain carries TRBV27 and TRBJ1-2, with a possible D match to TRBD1 (5 bases). The CDR3 consists of 13 residues. CDR1 is MNHEY and CDR2 is SMNVEV in the germline V gene (reference sequence). V was clipped by 6 bases and J by 4 bases, with 12 bases between them. Here the CDR3 DNA reads TGTGCCAGCAGGACCCTCGGGGGCTATGGCTACACCTTC. Translated: CASRTLGGYGYTF.

The chain uses TRBV6-1 and TRBJ1-1; 7 bases line up with TRBD1. The CDR3 covers 14 residues. The germline CDR1 and CDR2 sequences are MNHNS and SASEGT. With 4 bases clipped from V and 1 base from J, the junction kept 3 bases outside the gene matches. The CDR3 sequence: CASSGQGPNTEAFF. The CDR3 DNA follows: TGTGCCAGCAGTGGACAGGGACCGAACACTGAAGCTTTCTTT.

V usage is TRBV5-8 and J usage is TRBJ2-7, with 8 bases that match TRBD2. After removal of 4 bases from V and 2 bases from J, the junction contained 8 bases not matched to a gene. Germline CDR1 and CDR2: SGHTS and YDEGEE. CDR3 length equals 15 residues. CDR3 sequence: CASSRRGGAPYEQYV. The CDR3 DNA reads as TGTGCCAGCAGCCGACGGGGGGGGGCTCCCTACGAGCAGTACGTC.

The chain couples TRBV5-4 to TRBJ2-3; TRBD2 is a possible D gene (5 bases). Germline V gene data show CDR1 as SGHNT and CDR2 as YYREEE (reference sequence). V lost 7 bases and J 1 base, leaving 16 bases between the germline ends. The CDR3 has 15 amino acids. CDR3 DNA: TGTGCCAGCCACAAGTCCGGGGTGGGCACAGATACGCAGTATTTT. Translating it yields CASHKSGVGTDTQYF.

V is TRBV14 and J is TRBJ1-4; maybe TRBD1 (5 bases). Germline V gene data show CDR1 as SGHDN and CDR2 as FVKESK. This CDR3 region has 14 residues. Trimming left V 4 bases short and J 7 bases short, with 13 bases between. In DNA, the CDR3 is TGTGCCAGCAGCCCGAGGCAGGGTGTTGAAAAACTGTTTTTT. The encoded protein is CASSPRQGVEKLFF.

Here the CDR3 DNA reads TGTGCCAGCAGCAAAGGGCAGGGTCATCAGCCCCAGCATTTT. Amino acid sequence: CASSKGQGHQPQHF. The rearrangement links TRBV7-6 to TRBJ1-5; D may be TRBD1 (5 bases). The V gene's germline CDR1 is SGHVS and CDR2 FNYEAQ. V was pared by 5 bases and J by 5 bases, with 13 bases between. This CDR3 spans 14 amino acids.

The chain employs TRBV5-1 and TRBJ1-4, with D hard to call. This CDR3 is built from 16 residues. With 1 base removed from V and 0 bases from J, the gap between germline ends came to 10 bases. Germline V lookup: CDR1 SGHRS, CDR2 YFSETQ. For the CDR3, the DNA is TGCGCCAGCAGCTTGTCTTACAGTGCAACTAATGAAAAACTGTTTTTT. Its translation is CASSLSYSATNEKLFF.

The rearrangement links TRBV2 to TRBJ2-3; a possible D gene is TRBD2 (5 bases). CDR3 size: 15 residues. The V gene lost 4 bases and the J gene lost 5 bases, with 16 bases spanning the gap. Per the germline V gene, CDR1 is SNHLY and CDR2 is FYNNEI. The chain's CDR3 is CASSVIGSGRDTQYF. CDR3 DNA: TGTGCCAGCAGTGTAATTGGTTCTGGGAGAGATACGCAGTATTTT. Variable domain in full (rest from reference TRBV2 and TRBJ2-3): EPEVTQTPSHQVTQMGQEVILRCVPISNHLYFYWYRQILGQKVEFLVSFYNNEISEKSEIFDDQFSVERPDGSNFTLKIRSTKLEDSAMYFCASSVIGSGRDTQYFGPGTRLTVL.